Below are 12 T cell receptor beta chains sequenced from a single sample in a study of beta chain features in type 1 diabetes. Isolated RNA was reverse transcribed in full, so expressed TCRB transcripts were sequenced. Here immunoSEQ multiplex PCR was the method, and the copy in TCRdb shows in-frame clones only, minus some. The repertoire holds under 950,000 clones, with about 17% as singletons. The sequencing sample was made of naive CD4+ T cells from blood. Source of these receptors: a young woman in good health.

This chain links TRBV10-3 with TRBJ2-3; 9 bases match TRBD2. CDR3 length equals 18 residues. The germline V gene has CDR1 ENHRY and CDR2 SYGVKD. With 3 bases clipped from V and 4 bases from J, the junction kept 14 bases outside the gene matches. CDR3 loop: CAISDLVLLAGTSDTQYF. For the CDR3, the DNA is TGTGCCATCAGTGATCTAGTTTTGCTAGCGGGAACGTCAGATACGCAGTATTTT.

A note on this clone: Other DNA sequences in this sample translate to the same CDR3. The chain has TRBV18 and TRBJ2-7, with unresolved D. The CDR3 has 13 residues. Germline CDR1 and CDR2: KGHSH and LQKENI. The V end lost 0 bases, the J end lost 3 bases, and 6 bases lay between the germline ends. CDR3 bases: TGTGCCAGCTCACCACCGAGCAGCTACGAGCAGTACTTC. Translated: CASSPPSSYEQYF.

The chain has TRBV2 and TRBJ2-3, with D unclear. The germline gives CDR1 SNHLY, CDR2 FYNNEI. The V gene lost 6 bases and the J gene lost 0 bases, with 7 bases spanning the gap. This CDR3 contains 13 residues. The CDR3 protein is CASRLRSTDTQYF. CDR3 in DNA: TGTGCCAGCAGGTTACGTAGCACAGATACGCAGTATTTT.

This clone came up a few times. The V call is TRBV5-1, the J call TRBJ2-7; tentatively, D is TRBD2 (6 bases). V was trimmed by 0 bases and J by 3 bases, leaving 10 bases between them. The CDR3 consists of 14 residues. Germline V gene data show CDR1 as SGHRS and CDR2 as YFSETQ. The CDR3 sequence is CASSLGPSDYEQYF. The CDR3 DNA is TGCGCCAGCAGCTTGGGGCCTAGCGACTACGAGCAGTACTTC.

This clone occurred a few times. CDR3 bases: TGTGCCAGCAGCTTAGAGAGTACCTACGAGCAGTACTTC. It encodes CASSLESTYEQYF. This chain connects TRBV7-2 to TRBJ2-7; D is undetermined. Germline CDR1 reads SGHTA; CDR2 reads FQGNSA. V dropped 1 base and J dropped 2 bases, with 6 bases sitting between them. The CDR3 has 13 residues.

CDR3 residues: CASSANRGGGYTF. Written as DNA, the CDR3 is TGTGCCAGCAGCGCAAACAGGGGTGGTGGCTACACCTTC. The chain recombines TRBV7-2 with TRBJ1-2, with 7 bases identical to TRBD1. V trimming: 5 bases; J trimming: 7 bases; junction bases outside the gene matches: 7. Germline CDR1 and CDR2: SGHTA and FQGNSA. This CDR3 is built from 13 residues.

A few counts support this clone. This rearrangement joins TRBV10-3 to TRBJ2-7; perhaps TRBD1 as D (6 bases). This CDR3 spans 15 amino acids. Germline CDR1 and CDR2: ENHRY and SYGVKD. V lost 4 bases and J lost 2, with 15 bases in between. CDR3 sequence: CAISGQDSLTYEQYF. In DNA form, the CDR3 reads TGTGCCATCAGTGGTCAGGACAGCCTGACCTACGAGCAGTACTTC.

CDR3 in amino acids: CASSLASRKDTQYF. The CDR3 nucleotides are TGTGCCAGCAGCTTAGCTTCTAGGAAAGATACGCAGTATTTT. V gene TRBV7-2 combines with J gene TRBJ2-3; no firm D call. V lost 0 bases and J 5 bases, leaving 9 bases between the germline ends. CDR3 length equals 14 residues. Per the germline V gene, CDR1 is SGHTA and CDR2 is FQGNSA.

CDR3 region: CASSRVTNMNTEAFF. As DNA, the CDR3 is TGTGCCAGTAGTAGGGTGACGAATATGAACACTGAAGCTTTCTTT. The V gene is TRBV19, the J gene TRBJ1-1; D gene unclear. Germline lookup yields CDR1 LNHDA and CDR2 SQIVND (reference sequence). V was pared by 4 bases and J by 0 bases, with 12 bases between. This CDR3 has 15 amino acids.

The chain employs TRBV18 and TRBJ2-7; the D is unclear. The CDR3 runs to 16 residues. V was pared by 1 base and J by 0 bases, with 13 bases between. Germline CDR1 is KGHSH and CDR2 is LQKENI. For the CDR3, the DNA is TGTGCCAGCTCACCACGTTCGGCAACTTTCTCCTACGAGCAGTACTTC. Translated, it gives CASSPRSATFSYEQYF.

The rearrangement uses TRBV28 and TRBJ1-5, with D possibly matching TRBD1 (5 bases). The germline V and J ends were trimmed by 6 bases and 3 bases, with 12 bases remaining between them. CDR1 and CDR2 (germline): MDHEN, SYDVKM. CDR3 length: 14 amino acids. The CDR3 here is CASRVGRANQPQHF. The CDR3 DNA sequence: TGTGCCAGCAGGGTAGGCAGGGCCAATCAGCCCCAGCATTTT.

This clone was seen more than once but under ten times. The chain links TRBV6-4 to TRBJ2-5; D not certain. CDR3 length: 13 amino acids. V was clipped by 10 bases and J by 5 bases, with 17 bases between them. Per germline, CDR1 MRHNA and CDR2 SNTAGT. The CDR3 bases are TGTGCCACAGGACCAGGAGTAGGGGAGACCCAGTACTTC. This encodes CATGPGVGETQYF.